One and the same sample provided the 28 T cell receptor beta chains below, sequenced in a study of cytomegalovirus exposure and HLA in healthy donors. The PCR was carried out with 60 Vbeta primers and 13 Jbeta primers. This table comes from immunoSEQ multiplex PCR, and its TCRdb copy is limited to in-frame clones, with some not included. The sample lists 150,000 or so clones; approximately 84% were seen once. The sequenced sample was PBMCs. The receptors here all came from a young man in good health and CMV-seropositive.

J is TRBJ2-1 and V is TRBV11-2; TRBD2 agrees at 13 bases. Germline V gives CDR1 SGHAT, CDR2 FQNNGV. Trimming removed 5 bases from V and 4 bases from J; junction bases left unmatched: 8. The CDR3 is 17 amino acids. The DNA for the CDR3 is TGTGCCAGCAGCGCCCGACTAGCGGGGGGAACGTACAATGAGCAGTTCTTC. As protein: CASSARLAGGTYNEQFF.

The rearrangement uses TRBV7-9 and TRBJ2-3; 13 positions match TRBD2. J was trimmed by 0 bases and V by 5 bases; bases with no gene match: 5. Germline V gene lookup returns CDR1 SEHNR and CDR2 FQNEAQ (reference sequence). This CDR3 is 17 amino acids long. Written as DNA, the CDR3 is TGTGCCAGCAGCCCCGGGACTAGCGGGACTAGCACAGATACGCAGTATTTT. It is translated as CASSPGTSGTSTDTQYF. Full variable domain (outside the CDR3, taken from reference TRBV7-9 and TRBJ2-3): DTGVSQNPRHKITKRGQNVTFRCDPISEHNRLYWYRQTLGQGPEFLTYFQNEAQLEKSRLLSDRFSAERPKGSFSTLEIQRTEQGDSAMYLCASSPGTSGTSTDTQYFGPGTRLTVL.

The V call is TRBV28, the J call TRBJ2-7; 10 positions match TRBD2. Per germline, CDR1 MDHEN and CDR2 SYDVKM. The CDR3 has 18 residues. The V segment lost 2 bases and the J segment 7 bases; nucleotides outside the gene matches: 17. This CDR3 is CASSLLRLRAGGPGEQYF. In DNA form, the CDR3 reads TGTGCCAGCAGTTTACTCCGGCTCAGAGCGGGAGGGCCGGGGGAGCAGTACTTC.

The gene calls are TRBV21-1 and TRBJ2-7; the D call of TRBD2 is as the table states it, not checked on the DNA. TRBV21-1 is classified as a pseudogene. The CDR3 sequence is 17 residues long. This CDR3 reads CASSKRREGQSSYEQYF. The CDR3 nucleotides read TGTGCCAGCAGCAAACGCCGGGAGGGTCAGAGCTCCTACGAGCAGTACTTC.

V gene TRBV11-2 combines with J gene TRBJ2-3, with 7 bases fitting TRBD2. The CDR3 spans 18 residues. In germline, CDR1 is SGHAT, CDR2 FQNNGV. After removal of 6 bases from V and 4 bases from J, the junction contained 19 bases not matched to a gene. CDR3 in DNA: TGTGCCAGCAGGGGGGGGACTGCCAGCGATTTCCTATCAGATACGCAGTATTTT. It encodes CASRGGTASDFLSDTQYF. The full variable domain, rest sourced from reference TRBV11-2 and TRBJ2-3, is EAGVAQSPRYKIIEKRQSVAFWCNPISGHATLYWYQQILGQGPKLLIQFQNNGVVDDSQLPKDRFSAERLKGVDSTLKIQPAKLEDSAVYLCASRGGTASDFLSDTQYFGPGTRLTVL.

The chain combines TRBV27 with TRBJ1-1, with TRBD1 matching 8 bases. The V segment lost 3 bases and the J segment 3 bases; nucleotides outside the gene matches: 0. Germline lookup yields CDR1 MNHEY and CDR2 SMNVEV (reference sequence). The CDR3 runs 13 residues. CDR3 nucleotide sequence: TGTGCCAGCAGTTTGGACAGGGACACTGAAGCTTTCTTT. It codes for CASSLDRDTEAFF.

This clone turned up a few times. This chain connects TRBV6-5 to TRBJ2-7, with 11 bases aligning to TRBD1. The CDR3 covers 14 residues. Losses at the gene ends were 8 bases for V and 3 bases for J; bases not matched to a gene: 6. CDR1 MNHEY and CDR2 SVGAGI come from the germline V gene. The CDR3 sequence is CASSPDRGLYEQYF. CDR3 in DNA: TGTGCCAGCTCCCCGGACAGGGGGCTCTACGAGCAGTACTTC.

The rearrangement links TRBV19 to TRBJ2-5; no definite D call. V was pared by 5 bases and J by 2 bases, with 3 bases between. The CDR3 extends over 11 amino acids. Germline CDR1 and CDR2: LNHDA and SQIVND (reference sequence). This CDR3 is CASSQQETQYF. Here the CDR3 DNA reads TGTGCCAGTAGTCAACAAGAGACCCAGTACTTC.

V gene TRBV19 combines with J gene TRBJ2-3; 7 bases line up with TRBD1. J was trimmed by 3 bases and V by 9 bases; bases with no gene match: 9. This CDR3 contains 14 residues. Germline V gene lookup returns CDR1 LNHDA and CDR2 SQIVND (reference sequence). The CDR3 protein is CASRDRAATDTQYF. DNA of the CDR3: TGTGCCAGCCGAGACAGGGCGGCTACAGATACGCAGTATTTT.

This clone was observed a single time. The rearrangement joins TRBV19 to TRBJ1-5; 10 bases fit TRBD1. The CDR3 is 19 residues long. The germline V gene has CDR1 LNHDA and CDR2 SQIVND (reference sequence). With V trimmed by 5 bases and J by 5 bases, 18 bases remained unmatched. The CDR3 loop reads CASSPAGTGVISGDQPQHF. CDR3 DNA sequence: TGTGCCAGTAGTCCCGCCGGGACAGGGGTAATTAGTGGGGATCAGCCCCAGCATTTT.

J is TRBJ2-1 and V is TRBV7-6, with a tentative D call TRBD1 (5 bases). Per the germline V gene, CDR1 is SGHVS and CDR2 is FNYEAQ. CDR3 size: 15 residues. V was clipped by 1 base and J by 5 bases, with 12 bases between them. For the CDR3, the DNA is TGTGCCAGCAGCTTAGGGGGCAATGGCGACAATGAGCAGTTCTTC. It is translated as CASSLGGNGDNEQFF.

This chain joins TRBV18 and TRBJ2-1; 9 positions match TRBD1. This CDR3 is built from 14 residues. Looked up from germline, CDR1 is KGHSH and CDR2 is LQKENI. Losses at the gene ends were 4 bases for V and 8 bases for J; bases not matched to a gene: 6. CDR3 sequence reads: CASSLGQGTHEQFF. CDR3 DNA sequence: TGTGCCAGCTCACTCGGACAGGGGACGCATGAGCAGTTCTTC.

CDR3 nucleotides: TGCGCCAGCAGCCAAGCGGTTGGCGGCAGGGTGGGGGAGACCCAGTACTTC. Translating gives CASSQAVGGRVGETQYF. J is TRBJ2-5 and V is TRBV4-1; D may be TRBD1 (5 bases). Trimming stripped 1 base from V and 5 bases from J, with 20 bases between. Germline loops: CDR1 MGHRA, CDR2 YSYEKL. The CDR3 totals 17 residues.

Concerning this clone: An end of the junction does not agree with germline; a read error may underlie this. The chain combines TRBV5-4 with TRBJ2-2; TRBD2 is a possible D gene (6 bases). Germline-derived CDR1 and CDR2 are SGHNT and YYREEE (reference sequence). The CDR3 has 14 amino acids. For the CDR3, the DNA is TGTGCCAGCAGCTTGGCCCAGTCTCCCGGGGGGCTGTTTTTT. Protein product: CASSLAQSPGGLFF.

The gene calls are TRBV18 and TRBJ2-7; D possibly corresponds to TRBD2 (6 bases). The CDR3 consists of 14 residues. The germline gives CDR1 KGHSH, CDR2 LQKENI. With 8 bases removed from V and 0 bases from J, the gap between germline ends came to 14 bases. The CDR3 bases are TGTGCCAGCCGTACTAGCAGCGACTCCTACGAGCAGTACTTC. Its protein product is CASRTSSDSYEQYF.

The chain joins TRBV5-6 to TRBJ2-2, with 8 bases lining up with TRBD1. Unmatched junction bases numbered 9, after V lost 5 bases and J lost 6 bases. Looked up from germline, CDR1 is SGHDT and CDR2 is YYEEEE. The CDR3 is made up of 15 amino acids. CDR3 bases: TGTGCCAGCAGTCCCAGGGCAGGGGGCTCCGGGGAGCTGTTTTTT. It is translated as CASSPRAGGSGELFF.

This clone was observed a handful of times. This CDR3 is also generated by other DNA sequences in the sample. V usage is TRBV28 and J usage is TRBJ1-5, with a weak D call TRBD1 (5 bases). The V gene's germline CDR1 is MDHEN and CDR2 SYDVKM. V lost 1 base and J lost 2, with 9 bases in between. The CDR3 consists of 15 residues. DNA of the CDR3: TGTGCCAGCAGTTTATCTGGGGCGGGCAATCAGCCCCAGCATTTT. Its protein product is CASSLSGAGNQPQHF.

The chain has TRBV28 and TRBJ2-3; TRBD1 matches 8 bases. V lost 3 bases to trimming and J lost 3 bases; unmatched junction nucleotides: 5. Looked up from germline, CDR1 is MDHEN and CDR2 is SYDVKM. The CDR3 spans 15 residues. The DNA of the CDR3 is TGTGCCAGCAGTTTCTCAGGGGGCGCAACAGATACGCAGTATTTT. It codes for CASSFSGGATDTQYF.

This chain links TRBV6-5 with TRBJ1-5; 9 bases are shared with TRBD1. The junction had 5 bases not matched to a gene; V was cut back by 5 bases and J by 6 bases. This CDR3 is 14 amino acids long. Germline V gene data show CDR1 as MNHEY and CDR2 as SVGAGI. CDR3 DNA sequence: TGTGCCAGCAGTGAAACAGGGGGCGGTCAGCCCCAGCATTTT. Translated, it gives CASSETGGGQPQHF.

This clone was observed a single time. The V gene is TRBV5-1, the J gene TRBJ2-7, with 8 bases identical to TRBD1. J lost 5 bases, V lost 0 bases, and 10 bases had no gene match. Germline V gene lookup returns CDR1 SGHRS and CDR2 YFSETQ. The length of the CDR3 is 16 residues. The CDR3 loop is CASSLATGTGLDEQYF. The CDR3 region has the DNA TGCGCCAGCAGCTTGGCCACCGGGACAGGACTCGACGAGCAGTACTTC.

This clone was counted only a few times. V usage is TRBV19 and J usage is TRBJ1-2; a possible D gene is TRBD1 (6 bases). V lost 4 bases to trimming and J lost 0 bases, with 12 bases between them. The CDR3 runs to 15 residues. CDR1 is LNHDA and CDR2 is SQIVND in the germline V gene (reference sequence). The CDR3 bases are TGTGCCAGTAGTACCCGGGACACATCTAACTATGGCTACACCTTC. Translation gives CASSTRDTSNYGYTF.

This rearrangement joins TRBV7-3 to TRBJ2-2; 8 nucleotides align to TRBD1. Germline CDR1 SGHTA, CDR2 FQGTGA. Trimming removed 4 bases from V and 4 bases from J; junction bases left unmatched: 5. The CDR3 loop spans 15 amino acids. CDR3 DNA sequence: TGTGCCAGCAGCTCGCTCGGGACAGGCACCGGGGAGCTGTTTTTT. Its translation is CASSSLGTGTGELFF. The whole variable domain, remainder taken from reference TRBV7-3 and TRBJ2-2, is GAGVSQTPSNKVTEKGKYVELRCDPISGHTALYWYRQSLGQGPEFLIYFQGTGAADDSGLPNDRFFAVRPEGSVSTLKIQRTERGDSAVYLCASSSLGTGTGELFFGEGSRLTVL.

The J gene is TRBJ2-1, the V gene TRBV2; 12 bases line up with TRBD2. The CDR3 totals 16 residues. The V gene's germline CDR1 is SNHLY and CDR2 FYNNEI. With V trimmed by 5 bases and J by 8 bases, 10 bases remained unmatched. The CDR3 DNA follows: TGTGCCAGCAGTTCCCTCCTAGCGGGGGGGCTCGATGAGCAGTTCTTC. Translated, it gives CASSSLLAGGLDEQFF.

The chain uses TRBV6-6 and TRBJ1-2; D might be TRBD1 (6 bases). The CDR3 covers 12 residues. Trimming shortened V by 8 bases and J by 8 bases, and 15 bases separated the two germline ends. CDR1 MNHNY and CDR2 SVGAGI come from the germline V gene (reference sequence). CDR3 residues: CASSGQRRGYTF. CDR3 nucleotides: TGTGCCAGCTCAGGACAGCGCCGGGGCTACACCTTC.

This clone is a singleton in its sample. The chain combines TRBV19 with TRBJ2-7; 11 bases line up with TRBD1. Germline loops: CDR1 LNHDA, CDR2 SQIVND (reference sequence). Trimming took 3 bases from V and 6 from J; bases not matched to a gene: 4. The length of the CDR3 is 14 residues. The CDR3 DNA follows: TGTGCCAGTAGTATTGGGGGACAGGGGGGCGAGCAGTACTTC. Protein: CASSIGGQGGEQYF.

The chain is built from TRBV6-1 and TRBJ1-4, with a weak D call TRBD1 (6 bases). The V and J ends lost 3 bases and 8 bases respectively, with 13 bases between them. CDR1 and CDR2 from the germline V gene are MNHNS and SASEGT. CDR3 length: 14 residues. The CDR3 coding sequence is TGTGCCAGCAGTGAGGGGGGGGCTGGCGAAAAACTGTTTTTT. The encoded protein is CASSEGGAGEKLFF.

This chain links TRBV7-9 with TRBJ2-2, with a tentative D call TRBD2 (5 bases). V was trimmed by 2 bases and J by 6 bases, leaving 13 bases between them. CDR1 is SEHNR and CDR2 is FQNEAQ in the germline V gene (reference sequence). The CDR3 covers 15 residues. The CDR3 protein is CASSLSGISSGELFF. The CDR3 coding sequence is TGTGCCAGCAGCTTATCGGGGATATCGTCCGGGGAGCTGTTTTTT. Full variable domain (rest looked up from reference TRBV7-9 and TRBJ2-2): DTGVSQNPRHKITKRGQNVTFRCDPISEHNRLYWYRQTLGQGPEFLTYFQNEAQLEKSRLLSDRFSAERPKGSFSTLEIQRTEQGDSAMYLCASSLSGISSGELFFGEGSRLTVL.

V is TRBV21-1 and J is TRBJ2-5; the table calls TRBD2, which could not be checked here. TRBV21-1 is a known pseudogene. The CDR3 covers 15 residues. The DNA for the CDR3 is TGTGCCACGTCGCCGGAACTAGCGGGAGGAGAGACCCAGTACTTC. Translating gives CATSPELAGGETQYF.